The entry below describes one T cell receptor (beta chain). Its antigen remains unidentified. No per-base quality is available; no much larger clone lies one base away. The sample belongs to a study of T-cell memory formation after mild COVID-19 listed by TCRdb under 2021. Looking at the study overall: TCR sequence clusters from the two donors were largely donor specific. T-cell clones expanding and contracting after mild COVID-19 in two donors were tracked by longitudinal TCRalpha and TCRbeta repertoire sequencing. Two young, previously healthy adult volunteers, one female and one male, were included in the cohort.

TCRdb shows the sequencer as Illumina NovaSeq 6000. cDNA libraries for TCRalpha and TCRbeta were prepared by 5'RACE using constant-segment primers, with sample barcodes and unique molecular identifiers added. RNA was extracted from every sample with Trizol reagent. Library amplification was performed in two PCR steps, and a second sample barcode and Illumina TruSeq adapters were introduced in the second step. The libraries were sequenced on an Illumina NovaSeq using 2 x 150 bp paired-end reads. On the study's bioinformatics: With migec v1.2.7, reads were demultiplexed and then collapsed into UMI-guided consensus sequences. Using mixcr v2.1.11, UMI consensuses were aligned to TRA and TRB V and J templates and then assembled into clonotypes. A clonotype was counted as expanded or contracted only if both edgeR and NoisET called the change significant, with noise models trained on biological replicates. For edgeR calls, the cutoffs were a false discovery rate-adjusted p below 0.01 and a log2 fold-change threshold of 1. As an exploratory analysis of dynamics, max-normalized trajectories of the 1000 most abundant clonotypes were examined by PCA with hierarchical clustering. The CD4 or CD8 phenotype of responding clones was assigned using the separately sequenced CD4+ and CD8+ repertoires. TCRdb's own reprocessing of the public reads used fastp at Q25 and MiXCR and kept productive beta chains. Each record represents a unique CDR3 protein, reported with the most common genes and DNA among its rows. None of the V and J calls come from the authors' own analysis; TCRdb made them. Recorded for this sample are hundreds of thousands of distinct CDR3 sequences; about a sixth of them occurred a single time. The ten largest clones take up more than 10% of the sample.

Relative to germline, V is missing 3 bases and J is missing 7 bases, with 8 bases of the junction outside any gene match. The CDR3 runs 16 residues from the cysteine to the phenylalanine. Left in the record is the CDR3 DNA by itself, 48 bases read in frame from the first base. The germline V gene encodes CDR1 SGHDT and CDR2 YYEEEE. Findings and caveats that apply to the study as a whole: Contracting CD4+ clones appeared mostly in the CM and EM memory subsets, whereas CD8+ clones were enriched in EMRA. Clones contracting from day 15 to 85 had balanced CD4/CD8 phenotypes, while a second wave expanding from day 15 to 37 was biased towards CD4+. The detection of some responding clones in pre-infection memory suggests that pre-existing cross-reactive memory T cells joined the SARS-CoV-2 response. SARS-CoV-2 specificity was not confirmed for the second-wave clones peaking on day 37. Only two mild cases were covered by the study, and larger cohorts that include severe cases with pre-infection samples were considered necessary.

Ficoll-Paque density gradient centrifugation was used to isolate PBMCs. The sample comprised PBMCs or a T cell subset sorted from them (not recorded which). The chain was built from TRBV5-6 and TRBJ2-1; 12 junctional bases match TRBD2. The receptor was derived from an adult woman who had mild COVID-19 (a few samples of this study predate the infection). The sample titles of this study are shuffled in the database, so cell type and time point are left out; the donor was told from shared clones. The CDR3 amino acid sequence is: CASSSGGLAGPNEQFF. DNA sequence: TGTGCCAGCAGCTCCGGAGGACTAGCGGGACCAAATGAGCAGTTCTTC.